The 28 T cell receptor beta chains below all came from one sample that was sequenced in a study of Graves' ophthalmopathy and Graves' hyperthyroidism. The TCR beta CDR3 regions underwent amplification from RNA transcripts. After a first-round RT-PCR with HTBI primers, a second-round multiplex PCR was run. A single record per CDR3 protein comes from TCRdb applying MiXCR to the multiplex PCR reads. The data show 620,000 or so distinct CDR3 sequences, approximately 22% seen once. The sample was peripheral blood. The receptors stem from a woman between 18 and 30 years old with stable Graves' hyperthyroidism. Some clones in this sample may be carry-over from other donors' samples.

The chain recombines TRBV12-3 or TRBV12-4 with TRBJ2-5; no clear D. The ends were cut back, 1 base at V and 2 bases at J, with 11 bases in the middle. The CDR3 extends over 15 amino acids. The CDR3 protein is CASSLVQSQQETQYF. The DNA of the CDR3 is TGTGCCAGCAGTTTAGTCCAGAGCCAACAAGAGACCCAGTACTTC.

The CDR3 reads CASSSTVSYEQYF. CDR3 DNA sequence: TGTGCCAGCAGTTCCACAGTGTCCTACGAGCAGTACTTC. This sequence joins TRBV7-9 and TRBJ2-7; no definite D call. CDR1 and CDR2 from the germline V gene are SEHNR and FQNEAQ (reference sequence). This CDR3 contains 13 residues. V dropped 6 bases and J dropped 1 base, with 10 bases sitting between them.

This clonotype was counted at least ten times. The V and J genes are TRBV7-6 and TRBJ1-3, with D hard to call. Looked up from germline, CDR1 is SGHVS and CDR2 is FNYEAQ. V was shortened by 1 base and J by 2 bases, with 18 bases between the two germline ends. This CDR3 contains 18 residues. CDR3 protein: CASSLEYKRFPPGNTIYF. In DNA form, the CDR3 reads TGTGCCAGCAGCTTAGAATACAAAAGATTTCCTCCTGGAAACACCATATATTTT. Looking up the rest from reference TRBV7-6 and TRBJ1-3 gives the full variable domain: GAGVSQSPRYKVTKRGQDVALRCDPISGHVSLYWYRQALGQGPEFLTYFNYEAQQDKSGLPNDRFSAERPEGSISTLTIQRTEQRDSAMYRCASSLEYKRFPPGNTIYFGEGSWLTVV.

A few counts support this clonotype. The chain links TRBV6-2 or TRBV6-3 to TRBJ2-2; D is uncertain. Looked up from germline, CDR1 is MNHEY and CDR2 is SVGEGT. The V end was cut by 7 bases, the J end by 4 bases, with 10 bases between. There are 13 residues in the CDR3. Here the CDR3 reads CASIPDLTGELFF. The CDR3 DNA reads TGTGCCAGCATTCCGGACCTCACCGGGGAGCTGTTTTTT.

This clonotype was seen ten or more times. This CDR3 is CASSPGGIAFF. CDR3 in DNA: TGTGCCAGCAGCCCCGGGGGGATTGCTTTCTTT. This rearrangement joins TRBV14 to TRBJ1-1; TRBD1 is a possible D gene (5 bases). V was pared by 4 bases and J by 11 bases, with 11 bases between. The CDR3 runs 11 residues. Germline-derived CDR1 and CDR2 are SGHDN and FVKESK.

The table lists this clonotype with many counts. This chain uses TRBV7-9 with TRBJ2-5; unclear D gene. This CDR3 is 15 amino acids long. The germline V gene has CDR1 SEHNR and CDR2 FQNEAQ (reference sequence). V lost 6 bases, J lost 5 bases, and 19 bases lay in between. CDR3 DNA: TGTGCCAGCAGTTCTATGTCAAGGGTTGGGGAGACCCAGTACTTC. This gives the protein CASSSMSRVGETQYF.

The chain joins TRBV29-1 to TRBJ2-7; D gene uncertain. The CDR3 sequence is 12 residues long. CDR1 is SQVTM and CDR2 is ANQGSEA in the germline V gene. Trimming removed 5 bases at V and 3 bases at J, with 11 bases between. The CDR3 sequence: CSVKSGSYEQYF. The CDR3, as DNA: TGCAGCGTTAAGTCGGGCAGCTACGAGCAGTACTTC.

This clonotype appeared many times. The V gene is TRBV5-1, the J gene TRBJ1-1; 12 positions agree with TRBD1. V dropped 6 bases and J dropped 6; count of bases not matched to a gene: 12. Germline lookup yields CDR1 SGHRS and CDR2 YFSETQ. There are 16 residues in the CDR3. In nucleotides, the CDR3 is TGCGCCAGCACCTCGGGGACAGGGGGCGATTGGGCTGAAGCTTTCTTT. The encoded protein is CASTSGTGGDWAEAFF.

This clonotype was detected ten times or more. This sequence joins TRBV12-5 and TRBJ1-5, with D unresolved. This CDR3 has 17 amino acids. Trimming shortened V by 0 bases and J by 6 bases, and 18 bases separated the two germline ends. Per germline, CDR1 LGHNT and CDR2 FRNRAP. The CDR3 DNA reads TGTGCTAGTGGTTTGGTACGGAGCTTTGAGGGTACTCAGCCCCAGCATTTT. Its protein product is CASGLVRSFEGTQPQHF. Variable domain in full (rest from reference TRBV12-5 and TRBJ1-5): DARVTQTPRHKVTEMGQEVTMRCQPILGHNTVFWYRQTMMQGLELLAYFRNRAPLDDSGMPKDRFSAEMPDATLATLKIQPSEPRDSAVYFCASGLVRSFEGTQPQHFGDGTRLSIL.

The table lists this clonotype with a count of one. V and J are TRBV24-1 and TRBJ1-2; unclear D gene. The CDR3 consists of 12 residues. The germline gives CDR1 KGHDR, CDR2 SFDVKD. V was shortened by 3 bases and J by 6 bases, with 7 bases between the two germline ends. Written as DNA, the CDR3 is TGTGCCACCAGTGATCGGGCAGATGGCTACACCTTC. Translated, it gives CATSDRADGYTF.

This clonotype showed up many times. The chain couples TRBV20-1 to TRBJ1-2, with 11 bases matching TRBD1. The trim removed 6 bases at V and 6 bases at J, leaving 6 bases unmatched. CDR1 and CDR2 from the germline V gene are DFQATT and SNEGSKA (reference sequence). The CDR3 spans 13 residues. The DNA of the CDR3 is TGCAGTGCGACCTGGACAGGGGGCCATGGCTACACCTTC. This codes for CSATWTGGHGYTF.

There are many counts of this clonotype. The chain is built from TRBV6-1 and TRBJ1-6, with D tentatively TRBD1 (5 bases). Trimming stripped 7 bases from V and 7 bases from J, with 14 bases between. The germline gives CDR1 MNHNS, CDR2 SASEGT. This CDR3 has 14 amino acids. CDR3 coding DNA: TGTGCCAGCAACTTAGGGGCCGGGAATTCACCCCTCCACTTT. It specifies CASNLGAGNSPLHF.

The V and J genes are TRBV28 and TRBJ2-5, with D possibly TRBD2 on 5 matching bases. Trimming took 5 bases from V and 5 from J, leaving 12 bases between them. This CDR3 spans 13 amino acids. The germline V gene encodes CDR1 MDHEN and CDR2 SYDVKM. CDR3 coding DNA: TGTGCCAGCAGTACTAGTCCTCACGAGACCCAGTACTTC. Its protein product is CASSTSPHETQYF.

J is TRBJ1-2 and V is TRBV20-1; D gene uncertain. The CDR3 is 15 residues long. From germline, CDR1 is DFQATT and CDR2 SNEGSKA (reference sequence). The V and J ends lost 5 bases and 0 bases respectively, with 16 bases between them. The CDR3 DNA reads TGCAGTGCTGAGATACTACCCACCTCTAACTATGGCTACACCTTC. It translates to CSAEILPTSNYGYTF.

Ten or more counts support this clonotype. No conserved phenylalanine or tryptophan ends this CDR3, so it is likely a read error. It is unclear where the CDR3 begins or ends on the DNA, so no DNA is shown, and the CDR3 is as TCRdb lists it. J is TRBJ2-5 and V is TRBV3-1; the DNA was not used to check the table's D call, TRBD2. CDR1 and CDR2 from the germline V gene are LGHDT and YNNKEL (reference sequence). The CDR3 is 13 amino acids in total, end residues counted. CDR3 residues: CASSQEPTSGSWV.

This clonotype was observed a few times. J is TRBJ1-2 and V is TRBV24-1; D is unresolved. The germline CDR1 and CDR2 sequences are KGHDR and SFDVKD. V was cut by 4 bases and J by 3 bases, with 11 bases left in between. There are 14 residues in the CDR3. CDR3 sequence reads: CATSDMGADYGYTF. CDR3 bases: TGTGCCACCAGTGACATGGGCGCAGACTATGGCTACACCTTC.

In its sample, this clonotype was seen many times. The rearrangement joins TRBV30 to TRBJ1-2; tentatively, D is TRBD1 (6 bases). CDR1 is GTSNPN and CDR2 is SVGIG in the germline V gene (reference sequence). The CDR3 sequence is 14 residues long. The V gene lost 4 bases and the J gene lost 5 bases, with 17 bases spanning the gap. CDR3 nucleotides: TGTGCCTGGACCGAACAACAGGGAGCATATGGCTACACCTTC. Its protein is CAWTEQQGAYGYTF.

This chain connects TRBV6-1 to TRBJ2-2; 10 bases agree with TRBD1. This CDR3 comprises 16 residues. Germline values: CDR1 MNHNS, CDR2 SASEGT. V was pared by 6 bases and J by 6 bases, with 10 bases of the junction left unmatched. CDR3 nucleotide sequence: TGTGCCAGCAGCGAGACCGACAGGGGGCTAGCCGGGGAGCTGTTTTTT. Protein sequence: CASSETDRGLAGELFF.

The table lists this clonotype with many counts. The chain links TRBV11-2 to TRBJ2-7, with D possibly matching TRBD2 (6 bases). The V gene lost 0 bases and the J gene lost 7 bases, with 16 bases spanning the gap. From germline, CDR1 is SGHAT and CDR2 FQNNGV. The CDR3 is 15 amino acids. CDR3 loop: CASSLETGLGIEQYF. CDR3 DNA sequence: TGTGCCAGCAGCTTAGAAACGGGACTCGGGATAGAGCAGTACTTC.

As concerns this clonotype: The final CDR3 position lacks the conserved phenylalanine or tryptophan, pointing to a likely read error. Because the CDR3's place on the DNA is in doubt, the DNA is left out and the CDR3 is given as listed by TCRdb. This sequence joins TRBV12-3 or TRBV12-4 and TRBJ2-2; no DNA check was done on the table's D call, TRBD2. The CDR3 numbers 16 amino acids, ends counted. The CDR3 sequence: CASRPLAGEGTGELWL.

The chain couples TRBV6-1 to TRBJ2-7; 11 nucleotides line up with TRBD2. The CDR3 runs 12 residues. Germline V lookup: CDR1 MNHNS, CDR2 SASEGT. V was pared by 11 bases and J by 3 bases, with 3 bases of the junction left unmatched. Written as DNA, the CDR3 is TGTGCCTCCCTAGCGGGGGGCTACGAGCAGTACTTC. It encodes CASLAGGYEQYF.

This clonotype was observed many times. This chain connects TRBV27 to TRBJ2-2; D unclear. The CDR3 runs to 15 residues. V gave up 6 bases and J gave up 1 base, with 12 bases separating them. CDR1 and CDR2 (germline): MNHEY, SMNVEV (reference sequence). CDR3 sequence (DNA): TGTGCCAGCAGGAAAATTACCGGGAACACCGGGGAGCTGTTTTTT. Translation: CASRKITGNTGELFF.

The table lists this clonotype with many counts. The chain is built from TRBV12-3 or TRBV12-4 and TRBJ2-4; D is perhaps TRBD1 (6 bases). This CDR3 contains 17 residues. V lost 6 bases and J 2 bases, leaving 20 bases between the germline ends. Here the CDR3 DNA reads TGTGCCAGCAGCTTAACCCGCACCGACAGGACCAAAAACATTCAGTACTTC. It yields the protein CASSLTRTDRTKNIQYF.

This clonotype was counted at least ten times. The chain couples TRBV7-3 to TRBJ2-7; 16 bases agree with TRBD2. The CDR3 spans 18 residues. The V gene end was trimmed by 5 bases and the J gene end by 5 bases; junction bases not matched to a gene: 12. Looked up from germline, CDR1 is SGHTA and CDR2 is FQGTGA. CDR3: CASSAGQGLAGGINEQYF. The CDR3 DNA reads as TGTGCCAGCAGCGCGGGCCAGGGACTAGCGGGAGGGATAAACGAGCAGTACTTC.

This clonotype was observed many times. V gene TRBV15 combines with J gene TRBJ2-7; 8 nucleotides match TRBD1. This CDR3 has 15 residues. The junction had 7 bases not matched to a gene; V was cut back by 0 bases and J by 6 bases. The germline V gene has CDR1 LNHNV and CDR2 YYDKDF (reference sequence). The CDR3 coding sequence is TGTGCCACCAGCAGAGATAGCCGGACAGGGCTCGAGCAGTACTTC. Residues: CATSRDSRTGLEQYF.

The chain recombines TRBV10-3 with TRBJ2-2; no clear D. The ends were cut back, 6 bases at V and 6 bases at J, with 17 bases in the middle. The germline gives CDR1 ENHRY, CDR2 SYGVKD. The CDR3 is 15 amino acids. The CDR3: CAISPMGKSAGELFF. CDR3 coding DNA: TGTGCCATCAGCCCGATGGGAAAATCGGCCGGGGAGCTGTTTTTT.

In its sample, this clonotype was seen many times. The chain joins TRBV6-5 to TRBJ1-2; D is uncertain. Trimming pared 0 bases from V and 0 bases from J, leaving 8 bases between. The length of the CDR3 is 15 residues. From germline, CDR1 is MNHEY and CDR2 SVGAGI. CDR3 sequence (DNA): TGTGCCAGCAGTTACTCGGGAGTATCTAACTATGGCTACACCTTC. This sequence encodes CASSYSGVSNYGYTF.

This clonotype appeared a single time. The V and J genes are TRBV12-3 or TRBV12-4 and TRBJ1-5; 7 nucleotides line up with TRBD1. J was trimmed by 5 bases and V by 7 bases; bases with no gene match: 5. This CDR3 region has 13 residues. CDR3 residues: CASTTGKYQPQHF. DNA for the CDR3: TGTGCCAGCACGACAGGGAAGTATCAGCCCCAGCATTTT.